Presented here are 24 T cell receptor beta chains from one specimen sequenced in a study of CD8 T cells in Susac syndrome. The RNA input was about 0.5 to 1 ug, and it was reverse transcribed with random hexamers. TCRdb ran MiXCR on the immunoSEQ multiplex PCR reads and lists one entry per CDR3 protein. The sample carries fewer than 200,000 distinct CDR3 sequences, approximately 93% recorded once. The sample consisted of CD4+ T cells from PBMCs. Every receptor here comes from a human donor in good health.

This chain links TRBV29-1 with TRBJ2-3; D remains ambiguous. This CDR3 contains 12 residues. The germline V and J ends were trimmed by 8 bases and 5 bases, with 14 bases remaining between them. CDR1 and CDR2 (germline): SQVTM, ANQGSEA. This CDR3 reads CSPWKGIDTQYF. The CDR3 DNA sequence: TGCAGCCCCTGGAAAGGGATAGATACGCAGTATTTT.

This chain links TRBV25-1 with TRBJ1-4; D ambiguous. The CDR3 sequence is 16 residues long. From germline, CDR1 is MGHDK and CDR2 SYGVNS. The V end lost 0 bases, the J end lost 3 bases, and 11 bases lay between the germline ends. The CDR3 DNA is TGTGCCAGCAGTGAATATCCTCGCAGCGCTAATGAAAAACTGTTTTTT. Amino acids: CASSEYPRSANEKLFF.

This chain joins TRBV3-1 and TRBJ1-1; D remains unclear. Between the trimmed V and J ends, which lost 2 bases and 0 bases, there was a span of 10 bases. CDR1 is LGHDT and CDR2 is YNNKEL in the germline V gene (reference sequence). This CDR3 region has 15 residues. The CDR3 region is CASSQFPGMNTEAFF. CDR3 nucleotides: TGTGCCAGCAGCCAATTTCCAGGAATGAACACTGAAGCTTTCTTT.

The J gene is TRBJ2-4, the V gene TRBV7-8, with D unresolved. Germline CDR1 reads SGHVS; CDR2 reads FQNEAQ. The V end was cut by 0 bases, the J end by 8 bases, with 8 bases between. The CDR3 is 13 amino acids. The CDR3 loop is CASSLASRDIQYF. DNA of the CDR3: TGTGCCAGCAGCTTAGCATCTCGGGACATTCAGTACTTC.

The chain links TRBV19 to TRBJ1-5; possible D gene TRBD1, 6 bases. The CDR3 sequence is 13 residues long. Deletions cut 6 bases from V and 5 bases from J, with 11 bases between. Germline loops: CDR1 LNHDA, CDR2 SQIVND (reference sequence). The CDR3 spells CASSTGQDQPQHF. Here the CDR3 DNA reads TGTGCCAGTAGCACAGGGCAGGATCAGCCCCAGCATTTT.

The chain is built from TRBV4-2 and TRBJ2-3; 9 positions agree with TRBD1. Trimming took 1 base from V and 5 from J; bases not matched to a gene: 7. Germline values: CDR1 LGHNA, CDR2 YNFKEQ. The CDR3 is made up of 16 amino acids. The CDR3 region has the DNA TGTGCCAGCAGCCAAGGGGGACAGGGAATGGAAGATACGCAGTATTTT. Protein product: CASSQGGQGMEDTQYF.

V usage is TRBV20-1 and J usage is TRBJ1-6; TRBD1 matches at 10 bases. Germline CDR1 and CDR2: DFQATT and SNEGSKA (reference sequence). The CDR3 covers 15 residues. Trimming cost V 6 bases and J 7 bases; bases outside gene matches: 9. CDR3 nucleotides: TGCAGTGCCGAATTTGCGGGACAGGGGAATTCACCCCTCCACTTT. This sequence encodes CSAEFAGQGNSPLHF.

The chain has TRBV9 and TRBJ2-7; 7 bases align to TRBD1. The CDR3 covers 13 residues. Germline V CDR1 and CDR2: SGDLS, YYNGEE. With 2 bases clipped from V and 6 bases from J, the junction kept 5 bases outside the gene matches. CDR3 nucleotides: TGTGCCAGCAGCGTTCGGACAGGTGGCGAGCAGTACTTC. Protein sequence: CASSVRTGGEQYF.

The gene calls are TRBV6-1 and TRBJ2-2, with D tentatively TRBD2 (5 bases). The V and J ends lost 3 bases and 0 bases respectively, with 8 bases between them. Germline V lookup: CDR1 MNHNS, CDR2 SASEGT. The CDR3 contains 15 residues. CDR3 sequence reads: CASSEGATNTGELFF. The DNA of the CDR3 is TGTGCCAGCAGTGAGGGAGCCACGAACACCGGGGAGCTGTTTTTT.

The chain has TRBV5-1 and TRBJ2-7, with 14 bases lining up with TRBD2. The CDR3 covers 15 residues. The germline CDR1 and CDR2 sequences are SGHRS and YFSETQ. V was pared by 4 bases and J by 6 bases, with 6 bases of the junction left unmatched. This CDR3 reads CASSGGLAGGGEQYF. CDR3 in DNA: TGCGCCAGCAGCGGCGGACTAGCGGGGGGAGGCGAGCAGTACTTC.

This CDR3 reads CSAITSGKAYEQYF. The CDR3 DNA reads TGCAGCGCTATCACTAGCGGCAAAGCCTACGAGCAGTACTTC. The chain employs TRBV29-1 and TRBJ2-7, with 8 positions matching TRBD2. The CDR3 totals 14 residues. CDR1 is SQVTM, CDR2 ANQGSEA, per germline. V shed 7 bases and J 2 bases; nucleotides not matched to a gene: 10.

The chain employs TRBV9 and TRBJ2-2; D ambiguous. V gave up 4 bases and J gave up 1 base, with 11 bases separating them. This CDR3 has 15 amino acids. The germline V gene encodes CDR1 SGDLS and CDR2 YYNGEE. For the CDR3, the DNA is TGTGCCAGCAGCCCAGTGGGCAGGAACACCGGGGAGCTGTTTTTT. Encoded protein: CASSPVGRNTGELFF.

This sequence joins TRBV10-3 and TRBJ1-6, with D perhaps TRBD1 (6 bases). Per the germline V gene, CDR1 is ENHRY and CDR2 is SYGVKD. This CDR3 comprises 15 residues. V shed 9 bases and J shed 7 bases, with 19 bases lying between them. CDR3 DNA sequence: TGTGCCATTCAGTGGCGGGCAGGGGACAATTCACCCCTCCACTTT. This gives the protein CAIQWRAGDNSPLHF.

The chain couples TRBV6-1 to TRBJ2-2; maybe TRBD2 (7 bases). The CDR3 sequence is 18 residues long. Trimming took 7 bases from V and 4 from J, leaving 25 bases between them. Germline V CDR1 and CDR2: MNHNS, SASEGT. The DNA for the CDR3 is TGTGCCAGCACCATATTGGGGGGAGGGGGGCGTAGCACCGGGGAGCTGTTTTTT. Amino acids: CASTILGGGGRSTGELFF.

The rearrangement links TRBV14 to TRBJ2-1; the match to TRBD2 covers 8 bases. Germline lookup yields CDR1 SGHDN and CDR2 FVKESK. The V and J ends lost 3 bases and 0 bases, in that order; junction bases with no gene match: 7. The CDR3 is 17 residues long. The DNA for the CDR3 is TGTGCCAGCAGCCAGATCGCGGGGGGCCCCTCCTACAATGAGCAGTTCTTC. Translation gives CASSQIAGGPSYNEQFF.

Here the CDR3 reads CASRSENSGANVLTF. CDR3 in DNA: TGTGCCAGCAGATCGGAGAACTCTGGGGCCAACGTCCTGACTTTC. The V and J genes are TRBV12-3 or TRBV12-4 and TRBJ2-6; D is undetermined. Trimming shortened V by 6 bases and J by 0 bases, and 9 bases separated the two germline ends. This CDR3 is built from 15 residues.

The DNA of the CDR3 is TGTGCCAGCAGCCAAGAGAGGGGCTCCTACGAGCAGTACTTC. Its protein is CASSQERGSYEQYF. The genes are TRBV3-1 and TRBJ2-7, with D perhaps TRBD1 or TRBD2 (5 bases each). The V end lost 0 bases, the J end lost 0 bases, and 6 bases lay between the germline ends. Germline CDR1 LGHDT, CDR2 YNNKEL (reference sequence). The CDR3 is 14 residues long.

This clonotype was found a few times. V gene TRBV14 combines with J gene TRBJ1-6; D gene unclear. The CDR3 contains 14 residues. Looked up from germline, CDR1 is SGHDN and CDR2 is FVKESK. V dropped 3 bases and J dropped 0 bases, with 3 bases sitting between them. CDR3 loop: CASSQSSYNSPLHF. CDR3 DNA: TGTGCCAGCAGCCAGAGCTCCTATAATTCACCCCTCCACTTT.

A single count supports this clonotype. The CDR3 here is CASSRGHGELFF. CDR3 nucleotide sequence: TGCGCCAGCAGCCGCGGGCACGGGGAGCTGTTTTTT. This rearrangement joins TRBV4-3 to TRBJ2-2, with D maybe TRBD2 (5 bases). The CDR3 runs to 12 residues. Per the germline V gene, CDR1 is LGHNA and CDR2 is YSLEER. V dropped 4 bases and J dropped 7 bases, with 7 bases sitting between them.

This chain connects TRBV28 to TRBJ2-7; 8 bases fit TRBD2. V was clipped by 6 bases and J by 2 bases; unmatched bases: 24. The CDR3 has 20 amino acids. Looked up from germline, CDR1 is MDHEN and CDR2 is SYDVKM. CDR3 protein: CASSADGPGGGRRSPYEQYF. The CDR3 coding sequence is TGTGCCAGCAGCGCAGATGGGCCCGGCGGGGGGAGACGAAGCCCCTACGAGCAGTACTTC. Drawing the rest from reference TRBV28 and TRBJ2-7, the complete variable domain is DVKVTQSSRYLVKRTGEKVFLECVQDMDHENMFWYRQDPGLGLRLIYFSYDVKMKEKGDIPEGYSVSREKKERFSLILESASTNQTSMYLCASSADGPGGGRRSPYEQYFGPGTRLTVT.

The V call is TRBV9, the J call TRBJ2-7; a weak D match, TRBD2 (6 bases). Trimming stripped 7 bases from V and 7 bases from J, with 21 bases between. CDR3 length: 14 residues. Germline CDR1 and CDR2: SGDLS and YYNGEE. CDR3 coding DNA: TGTGCCAGCGGACCCGGGGGAGCCCTGGGAGAGCAGTACTTC. It specifies CASGPGGALGEQYF.

This clonotype was seen just once. The CDR3 bases are TGCAGTGCTTTGGACAGGGGGCGTACCGGGGAGCTGTTTTTT. Translating it yields CSALDRGRTGELFF. V is TRBV20-1 and J is TRBJ2-2; 11 positions match TRBD1. V lost 5 bases to trimming and J lost 5 bases; unmatched junction nucleotides: 4. The CDR3 is 14 amino acids. The V gene's germline CDR1 is DFQATT and CDR2 SNEGSKA (reference sequence).

The chain couples TRBV29-1 to TRBJ1-2; D not resolved. Trimming shortened V by 7 bases and J by 5 bases, and 17 bases separated the two germline ends. Germline V gives CDR1 SQVTM, CDR2 ANQGSEA. This CDR3 has 13 residues. This CDR3 reads CSAYDMLGYGYTF. For the CDR3, the DNA is TGCAGCGCTTACGATATGCTCGGATATGGCTACACCTTC. Variable domain in full (rest from reference TRBV29-1 and TRBJ1-2): SAVISQKPSRDICQRGTSLTIQCQVDSQVTMMFWYRQQPGQSLTLIATANQGSEATYESGFVIDKFPISRPNLTFSTLTVSNMSPEDSSIYLCSAYDMLGYGYTFGSGTRLTVV.

The count of this clonotype is one. The chain joins TRBV5-1 to TRBJ2-5; tentatively, D is TRBD1 or TRBD2 (5 bases each). Trimming removed 7 bases from V and 5 bases from J, with 12 bases in between. CDR1 and CDR2 from the germline V gene are SGHRS and YFSETQ. This CDR3 region has 12 residues. CDR3 nucleotide sequence: TGCGCCAGCCGGGACCAAGCGGAGACCCAGTACTTC. It codes for CASRDQAETQYF.